One sample yielded the 19 T cell receptor beta chains listed below, sequenced in a study of OX40 agonist ivuxolimab in advanced cancers. Profiled with immunoSEQ multiplex PCR; TCRdb holds only in-frame clones, not every one. Of around 40,000 clones in the sample, roughly 82% are singletons; the top ten hold about 8%. Sample: CD4+ or CD8+ T cells sorted from blood, taken in a trial of the OX40 agonist ivuxolimab. These receptor sequences come from an adult with an advanced solid tumor such as melanoma, head and neck, liver or kidney cancer.

The chain carries TRBV28 and TRBJ1-2, with 7 bases that match TRBD1. The length of the CDR3 is 16 residues. Germline V lookup: CDR1 MDHEN, CDR2 SYDVKM. The junction had 14 bases not matched to a gene; V was cut back by 3 bases and J by 7 bases. CDR3 amino acids: CASSLLEAGGTGGYTF. The DNA of the CDR3 is TGTGCCAGCAGTTTGTTAGAGGCAGGGGGAACTGGTGGCTACACCTTC.

The rearrangement joins TRBV5-1 to TRBJ2-1, with D possibly matching TRBD2 (6 bases). V gave up 0 bases and J gave up 3 bases, with 10 bases separating them. The CDR3 has 15 residues. Germline assignment: CDR1 SGHRS and CDR2 YFSETQ. Written as DNA, the CDR3 is TGCGCCAGCAGCTTGGCCGGGCGGGGCTACAATGAGCAGTTCTTC. Translated: CASSLAGRGYNEQFF.

The chain employs TRBV5-1 and TRBJ1-1; TRBD1 aligns across 9 bases. The germline CDR1 and CDR2 sequences are SGHRS and YFSETQ. CDR3 length: 14 amino acids. Trimming at V came to 4 bases and at J to 4 bases, leaving 5 bases not matched to a gene. This chain's CDR3 is CASSPGTGSTEAFF. In DNA, the CDR3 is TGCGCCAGCAGCCCCGGGACAGGGAGCACTGAAGCTTTCTTT.

The rearrangement uses TRBV5-4 and TRBJ2-1; 9 positions match TRBD2. Germline V gene data show CDR1 as SGHNT and CDR2 as YYREEE (reference sequence). J lost 4 bases, V lost 0 bases, and 5 bases had no gene match. This CDR3 is 16 amino acids long. CDR3 DNA: TGTGCCAGCAGCTTGGGGGGTAGCGGGGGTTACAATGAGCAGTTCTTC. Translating it yields CASSLGGSGGYNEQFF.

The genes are TRBV2 and TRBJ1-1, with TRBD1 identical over 10 bases. Germline CDR1 and CDR2: SNHLY and FYNNEI. CDR3 size: 15 residues. Unmatched junction bases numbered 11, after V lost 7 bases and J lost 6 bases. The CDR3 sequence is CASNTIRDRGAEAFF. For the CDR3, the DNA is TGTGCCAGCAACACGATCCGGGACAGGGGAGCTGAAGCTTTCTTT.

This rearrangement joins TRBV4-1 to TRBJ2-7; a weak D match, TRBD2 (6 bases). Trimming removed 4 bases at V and 2 bases at J, with 15 bases between. Germline CDR1 reads MGHRA; CDR2 reads YSYEKL. The CDR3 extends over 15 amino acids. The CDR3 region has the DNA TGCGCCAGCAGCCTCCTTCCCGGGAGTACCTACGAGCAGTACTTC. This codes for CASSLLPGSTYEQYF.

The rearrangement uses TRBV7-2 and TRBJ2-3; D uncertain. The V end was cut by 5 bases, the J end by 5 bases, with 14 bases between. CDR1 and CDR2 (germline): SGHTA, FQGNSA. This CDR3 is 14 amino acids long. The CDR3: CASSDRLGQDTQYF. The CDR3 DNA reads TGTGCCAGCAGCGATAGGCTGGGTCAAGATACGCAGTATTTT.

The CDR3 reads CASIQTKRGEQFF. The CDR3 DNA follows: TGTGCCAGCATTCAAACGAAAAGAGGTGAGCAGTTCTTC. The V call is TRBV2, the J call TRBJ2-1, with D hard to call. Germline V gene lookup returns CDR1 SNHLY and CDR2 FYNNEI. V lost 7 bases and J 9 bases, leaving 16 bases between the germline ends. The length of the CDR3 is 13 residues.

This chain links TRBV23-1 with TRBJ2-7; D not resolved. TRBV23-1 is an open reading frame whose function is uncertain. The CDR3 has 13 residues. V was clipped by 7 bases and J by 2 bases, with 12 bases between them. CDR3 in DNA: TGCGCCAGCATTGTTTGCTACGCCTACGAGCAGTACTTC. Translated, it gives CASIVCYAYEQYF.

In nucleotides, the CDR3 is TGCGCCAGCAGCTCGGGGGACAGGGTGGTTGAAAAACTGTTTTTT. Protein sequence: CASSSGDRVVEKLFF. J is TRBJ1-4 and V is TRBV5-1; 9 nucleotides match TRBD1. Germline values: CDR1 SGHRS, CDR2 YFSETQ. The J segment lost 7 bases and the V segment lost 3 bases, leaving 7 bases of the junction unmatched. The CDR3 contains 15 residues.

The CDR3 sequence: CASSSETDYNEQFF. The CDR3 DNA reads as TGTGCCAGCAGCTCGGAGACAGACTACAATGAGCAGTTCTTC. V gene TRBV11-2 combines with J gene TRBJ2-1; D may be TRBD1 (5 bases). Per germline, CDR1 SGHAT and CDR2 FQNNGV. The CDR3 length is 14 residues. V gave up 4 bases and J gave up 3 bases, with 10 bases separating them.

The rearrangement uses TRBV21-1 and TRBJ1-2; the table's D gene call, TRBD1, was not cross checked with the DNA. TRBV21-1 is a pseudogene locus. CDR3 length equals 15 residues. CDR3 sequence: CASSIITTGAYGYTF. The CDR3 DNA sequence: TGTGCCAGCAGCATTATAACGACAGGAGCCTATGGCTACACCTTC.

This clone was observed once. V and J are TRBV6-1 and TRBJ2-5; D is ambiguous. Trimming cost V 9 bases and J 2 bases, with 10 bases left between them. From germline, CDR1 is MNHNS and CDR2 SASEGT. The length of the CDR3 is 12 residues. The CDR3 DNA reads TGTGCCAGTTCAAGGGTGCAAGAGACCCAGTACTTC. Residues: CASSRVQETQYF.

This clone appeared a single time. The chain links TRBV6-5 to TRBJ2-7, with D uncertain. Trimming removed 8 bases from V and 2 bases from J, with 10 bases in between. This CDR3 is built from 12 residues. CDR1 is MNHEY and CDR2 is SVGAGI in the germline V gene. CDR3 sequence (DNA): TGTGCCAGCGGGCTAGGTCCCTACGAGCAGTACTTC. This encodes CASGLGPYEQYF.

The rearrangement joins TRBV15 to TRBJ2-5, with 9 bases matching TRBD2. V shed 4 bases, J shed 4 bases, and the junction held 4 bases outside the gene matches. The germline gives CDR1 LNHNV, CDR2 YYDKDF (reference sequence). This CDR3 comprises 14 residues. The CDR3 protein is CATSNAGGLETQYF. CDR3 DNA sequence: TGTGCCACCAGCAATGCGGGAGGGCTAGAGACCCAGTACTTC.

This clone appeared once. The chain uses TRBV27 and TRBJ1-2, with D maybe TRBD1 (5 bases). V was cut by 6 bases and J by 6 bases, with 14 bases left in between. CDR1 MNHEY and CDR2 SMNVEV come from the germline V gene (reference sequence). This CDR3 region has 13 residues. CDR3 in amino acids: CASSHAGPDGYTF. CDR3 in DNA: TGTGCCAGCAGCCACGCGGGGCCGGATGGCTACACCTTC.

The chain carries TRBV6-5 and TRBJ2-6; no firm D call. Trimming stripped 6 bases from V and 0 bases from J, with 9 bases between. Germline CDR1 and CDR2: MNHEY and SVGAGI. There are 15 residues in the CDR3. The DNA of the CDR3 is TGTGCCAGCAGCCGATTTATCTCTGGGGCCAACGTCCTGACTTTC. Translated: CASSRFISGANVLTF.

There are a few counts of this clone. DNA for the CDR3: TGTGCCAGCAGCATACTGGGGACAGCCTATAATGAAAAACTGTTTTTT. Translating gives CASSILGTAYNEKLFF. This chain connects TRBV7-8 to TRBJ1-4, with 7 nucleotides matching TRBD1. The CDR3 has 16 amino acids. V dropped 5 bases and J dropped 4; count of bases not matched to a gene: 10. The germline V gene encodes CDR1 SGHVS and CDR2 FQNEAQ.

The rearrangement uses TRBV5-5 and TRBJ2-5; 7 bases match TRBD1. Trimming took 8 bases from V and 9 from J; bases not matched to a gene: 1. Germline-derived CDR1 and CDR2 are SGHKS and YYEKEE (reference sequence). The CDR3 runs 9 residues. The CDR3 nucleotides read TGTGCCAGTACAGGGGCCCAGTACTTC. Translating it yields CASTGAQYF.